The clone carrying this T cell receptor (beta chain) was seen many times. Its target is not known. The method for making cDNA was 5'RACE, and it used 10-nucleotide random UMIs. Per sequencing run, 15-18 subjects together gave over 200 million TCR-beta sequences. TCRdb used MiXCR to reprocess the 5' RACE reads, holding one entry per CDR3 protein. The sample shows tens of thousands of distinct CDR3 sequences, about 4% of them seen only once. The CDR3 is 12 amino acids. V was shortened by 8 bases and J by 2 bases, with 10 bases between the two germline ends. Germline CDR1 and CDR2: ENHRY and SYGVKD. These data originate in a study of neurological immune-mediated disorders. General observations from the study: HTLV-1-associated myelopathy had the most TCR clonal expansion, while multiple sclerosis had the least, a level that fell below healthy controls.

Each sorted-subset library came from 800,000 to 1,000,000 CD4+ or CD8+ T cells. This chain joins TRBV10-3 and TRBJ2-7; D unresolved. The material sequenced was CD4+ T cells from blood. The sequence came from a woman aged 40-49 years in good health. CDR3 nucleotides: TGTGCCATCTCGGTGTCTACCTACGAGCAGTACTTC. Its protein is CAISVSTYEQYF.